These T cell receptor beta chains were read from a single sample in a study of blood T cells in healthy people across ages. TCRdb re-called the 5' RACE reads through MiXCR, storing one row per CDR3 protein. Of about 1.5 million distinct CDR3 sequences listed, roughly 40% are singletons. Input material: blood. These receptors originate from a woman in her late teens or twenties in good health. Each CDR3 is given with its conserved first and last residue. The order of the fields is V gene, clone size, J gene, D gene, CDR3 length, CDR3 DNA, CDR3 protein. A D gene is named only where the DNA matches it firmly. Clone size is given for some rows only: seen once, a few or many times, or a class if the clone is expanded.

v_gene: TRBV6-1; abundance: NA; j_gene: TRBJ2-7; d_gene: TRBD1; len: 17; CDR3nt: TGTGCCAGCCGAGGACAGGTCGGGGTTGGCTCCTACAATGAGCAGTACTTC; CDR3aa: CASRGQVGVGSYNEQYF
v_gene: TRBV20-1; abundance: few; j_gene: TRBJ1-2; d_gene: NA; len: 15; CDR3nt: TGCAGTGCTACCCCTCCCGGGTTAGCTAACTATGGCTACACCTTC; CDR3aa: CSATPPGLANYGYTF
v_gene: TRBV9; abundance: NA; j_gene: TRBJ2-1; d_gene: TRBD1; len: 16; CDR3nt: TGTGCCAGCAGCACCGGGACAGAGCTTTATCTCGATGAGCAGTTCTTC; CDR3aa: CASSTGTELYLDEQFF
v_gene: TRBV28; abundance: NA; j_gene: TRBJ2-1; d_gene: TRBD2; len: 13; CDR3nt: TGTGCCAGCAGAACCCTAGCGGGGGTTGAGCAGTTCTTC; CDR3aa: CASRTLAGVEQFF
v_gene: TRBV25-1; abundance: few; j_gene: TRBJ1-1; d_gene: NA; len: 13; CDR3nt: TGTGCCAGCAGGACGCAGGGAGGGACTGAAGCTTTCTTT; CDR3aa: CASRTQGGTEAFF
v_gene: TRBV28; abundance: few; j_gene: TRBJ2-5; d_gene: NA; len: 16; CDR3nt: TGTGCCAGCAGTAAGCCCAGGGGTGGGGATCAAGAGACCCAGTACTTC; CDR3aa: CASSKPRGGDQETQYF
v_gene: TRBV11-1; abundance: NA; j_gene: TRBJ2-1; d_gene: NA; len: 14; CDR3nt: TGTGCCAGCCTACAGAACCGGGGGGCGGATGAGCAGTTCTTC; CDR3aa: CASLQNRGADEQFF
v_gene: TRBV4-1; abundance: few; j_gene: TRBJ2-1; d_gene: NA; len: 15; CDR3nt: TGCGCCAGCAGCCAAGATGGTGTGGAAGACAATGAGCAGTTCTTC; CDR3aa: CASSQDGVEDNEQFF
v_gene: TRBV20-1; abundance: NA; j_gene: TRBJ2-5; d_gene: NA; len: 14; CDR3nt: TGCAGTGCTAGAGATAAGGGGTACCAAGAGACCCAGTACTTC; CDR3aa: CSARDKGYQETQYF
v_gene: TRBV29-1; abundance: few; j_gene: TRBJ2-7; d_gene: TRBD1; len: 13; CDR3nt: TGCAGCGTATCGACAGGGGAGGACTACGAGCAGTACTTC; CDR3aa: CSVSTGEDYEQYF
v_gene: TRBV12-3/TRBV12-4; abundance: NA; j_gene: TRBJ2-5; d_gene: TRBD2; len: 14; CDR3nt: TGTGCCAGCAGGATGCTAGCGGTGGGGGAGACCCAGTACTTC; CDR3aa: CASRMLAVGETQYF
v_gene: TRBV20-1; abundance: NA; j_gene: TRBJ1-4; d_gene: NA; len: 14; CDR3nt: TGCAGTGCAGGGGGTGGTTCAACTGATGAAAAACTGTTTTTT; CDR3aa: CSAGGGSTDEKLFF
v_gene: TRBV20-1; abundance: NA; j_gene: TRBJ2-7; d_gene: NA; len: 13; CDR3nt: TGCAGTGCTACCGCCAAGGTTAGGGGCGAGCAGTACTTC; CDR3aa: CSATAKVRGEQYF
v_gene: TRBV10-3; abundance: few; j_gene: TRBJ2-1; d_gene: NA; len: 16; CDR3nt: TGTGCCATCAGTGGTACATCGATTCAAGTCCCCAATGAGCAGTTCTTC; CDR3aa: CAISGTSIQVPNEQFF
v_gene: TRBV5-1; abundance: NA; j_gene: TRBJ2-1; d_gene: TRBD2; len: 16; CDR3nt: TGCGCCAGCAGTTCCGGGACTAGCGAGTGGAGGAATGAGCAGTTCTTC; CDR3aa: CASSSGTSEWRNEQFF
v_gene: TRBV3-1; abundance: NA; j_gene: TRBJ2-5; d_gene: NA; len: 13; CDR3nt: TGTGCCAGCACCCACTTGGAACAAGAGACCCAGTACTTC; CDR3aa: CASTHLEQETQYF